Each of the 26 T cell receptor beta chains below was sequenced from the same sample in a study of T-cell reconstitution after alpha-beta-depleted transplantation in children. The authors prepared the TCRbeta library with unique molecular identifiers. Each CDR3 protein is one row after TCRdb ran MiXCR on the PCR reads. The sample lists a few hundred thousand distinct CDR3 sequences, about 14% occurring once. This specimen consisted of PBMCs, obtained from the stem cell graft. The source of these receptors is a human donor who donated a stem cell graft to a child with Fanconi anemia.

The chain has TRBV20-1 and TRBJ2-5; D tentatively fits TRBD1 or TRBD2 (6 bases each). Germline loops: CDR1 DFQATT, CDR2 SNEGSKA (reference sequence). The CDR3 runs 13 residues. V lost 1 base and J lost 5, with 11 bases in between. The CDR3 sequence is CSARGQAGETQYF. Here the CDR3 DNA reads TGCAGTGCTAGAGGACAGGCGGGGGAGACCCAGTACTTC.

This clonotype was counted ten times or more. The rearrangement joins TRBV12-3 or TRBV12-4 to TRBJ2-1, with no clear D. The CDR3 has 10 residues. Trimming took off 8 bases at V and 7 bases at J, with 6 bases between the two ends. The CDR3 loop is CASGWNEQFF. CDR3 coding DNA: TGTGCCAGCGGTTGGAATGAGCAGTTCTTC.

This clonotype was picked up a small number of times. The V call is TRBV5-6, the J call TRBJ2-1; a possible D gene is TRBD1 (5 bases). The CDR3 covers 11 residues. Trimming pared 2 bases from V and 13 bases from J, leaving 10 bases between. Germline V lookup: CDR1 SGHDT, CDR2 YYEEEE. The CDR3 spells CASSFGALQFF. The CDR3 coding sequence is TGTGCCAGCAGCTTTGGGGCCCTACAGTTCTTC. Variable domain in full (rest from reference TRBV5-6 and TRBJ2-1): DAGVTQSPTHLIKTRGQQVTLRCSPKSGHDTVSWYQQALGQGPQFIFQYYEEEERQRGNFPDRFSGHQFPNYSSELNVNALLLGDSALYLCASSFGALQFFGPGTRLTVL.

Note on this clonotype: Compared with germline, one end of the junction differs, possibly owing to a read error. This chain joins TRBV6-5 and TRBJ1-1, with D unresolved. The V gene's germline CDR1 is MNHEY and CDR2 SVGAGI. The length of the CDR3 is 15 residues. The CDR3 is CASSYSPSGNSEAFF. The CDR3 nucleotides are TGTGCCAGCAGTTACTCGCCCTCGGGGAACTCTGAAGCTTTCTTT.

The rearrangement joins TRBV12-3 or TRBV12-4 to TRBJ2-6; D uncertain. This CDR3 is 17 amino acids long. Deletions cut 1 base from V and 0 bases from J, with 10 bases between. The DNA of the CDR3 is TGTGCCAGCAGTTTAGACCCGCTTTCCTCTGGGGCCAACGTCCTGACTTTC. It codes for CASSLDPLSSGANVLTF.

The chain has TRBV20-1 and TRBJ2-1; D is unresolved. Per the germline V gene, CDR1 is DFQATT and CDR2 is SNEGSKA (reference sequence). Deletions cut 0 bases from V and 3 bases from J, with 18 bases between. The length of the CDR3 is 17 residues. The chain's CDR3 is CSARDAISRSYYNEQFF. In DNA, the CDR3 is TGCAGTGCTAGAGATGCCATTTCGCGATCATACTACAATGAGCAGTTCTTC.

This clonotype has a count of ten or more. V is TRBV7-8 and J is TRBJ2-4, with D possibly matching TRBD2 (6 bases). V was cut by 5 bases and J by 0 bases, with 20 bases left in between. CDR3 length equals 18 residues. Germline V gene lookup returns CDR1 SGHVS and CDR2 FQNEAQ. CDR3 region: CASSNIFGGSLAKNIQYF. The CDR3 region has the DNA TGTGCCAGCAGCAATATTTTCGGGGGATCTCTAGCCAAAAACATTCAGTACTTC.

This clonotype was found many times. The genes are TRBV7-2 and TRBJ2-3; D not resolved. Germline V CDR1 and CDR2: SGHTA, FQGNSA. The CDR3 has 14 residues. V lost 0 bases, J lost 6 bases, and 10 bases lay in between. The CDR3 spells CASSLAGPADTQYF. CDR3 DNA: TGTGCCAGCAGCTTAGCGGGTCCGGCGGATACGCAGTATTTT.

The table lists this clonotype with many counts. The CDR3 coding sequence is TGTGCCAGCAGGTCGACTGGGGGTAGCAATCAGCCCCAGCATTTT. Protein sequence: CASRSTGGSNQPQHF. V gene TRBV2 combines with J gene TRBJ1-5; maybe TRBD1 (5 bases). This CDR3 has 15 residues. Trimming removed 6 bases from V and 0 bases from J, with 12 bases in between. Germline V CDR1 and CDR2: SNHLY, FYNNEI.

This clonotype was seen only a few times. The chain couples TRBV5-1 to TRBJ2-2; D remains unclear. This CDR3 region has 13 residues. From germline, CDR1 is SGHRS and CDR2 YFSETQ. Trimming shortened V by 5 bases and J by 5 bases, and 10 bases separated the two germline ends. In DNA, the CDR3 is TGCGCCAGCAGTTCCGACCTTACCGGGGAGCTGTTTTTT. This encodes CASSSDLTGELFF.

This clonotype was seen a handful of times. This chain joins TRBV30 and TRBJ1-2, with D possibly TRBD1 on 5 matching bases. The CDR3 covers 12 residues. Germline CDR1 and CDR2: GTSNPN and SVGIG (reference sequence). Trimming removed 7 bases at V and 3 bases at J, with 12 bases between. The DNA for the CDR3 is TGTGCCTATAGGGGTTGGGACTATGGCTACACCTTC. Translating gives CAYRGWDYGYTF.

The chain links TRBV5-1 to TRBJ2-7; no clear D. CDR1 and CDR2 from the germline V gene are SGHRS and YFSETQ. The CDR3 is made up of 15 amino acids. V lost 5 bases and J 0 bases, leaving 15 bases between the germline ends. CDR3 in amino acids: CASSLDPTGSYEQYV. In DNA form, the CDR3 reads TGCGCCAGCAGTTTAGACCCAACGGGCTCCTACGAGCAGTACGTC.

In this sample, this clonotype turned up many times. This rearrangement joins TRBV12-3 or TRBV12-4 to TRBJ2-1, with TRBD2 matching over 10 bases. The CDR3 consists of 15 residues. J lost 6 bases, V lost 3 bases, and 5 bases had no gene match. The CDR3 coding sequence is TGTGCCAGCAGTTTCTCACTAGCGGGGACCAATGAGCAGTTCTTC. Amino acid sequence: CASSFSLAGTNEQFF.

This clonotype appeared many times. The rearrangement links TRBV6-5 to TRBJ2-5; TRBD1 is a possible D gene (5 bases). The CDR3 consists of 15 residues. CDR1 MNHEY and CDR2 SVGAGI come from the germline V gene. V was trimmed by 5 bases and J by 2 bases, leaving 15 bases between them. CDR3 protein: CASSQGWSLQETQYF. The CDR3 nucleotides read TGTGCCAGCAGTCAGGGTTGGTCACTTCAAGAGACCCAGTACTTC.

This rearrangement joins TRBV4-3 to TRBJ1-4; D gene uncertain. The CDR3 has 15 amino acids. Germline V gene data show CDR1 as LGHNA and CDR2 as YSLEER. Between the trimmed V and J ends, which lost 1 base and 13 bases, there was a span of 19 bases. CDR3 in amino acids: CASSQGRLPRTRLFF. In DNA, the CDR3 is TGCGCCAGCAGCCAAGGAAGGCTTCCTAGAACGAGACTGTTTTTT.

The DNA for the CDR3 is TGTGCCACCAGCGGAGGGGGGACAGTCTCCTACGAGCAGTACTTC. As protein: CATSGGGTVSYEQYF. The V gene is TRBV15, the J gene TRBJ2-7, with a weak D call TRBD1 (7 bases). Germline lookup yields CDR1 LNHNV and CDR2 YYDKDF (reference sequence). The CDR3 covers 15 residues. The V and J ends lost 5 bases and 0 bases respectively, with 14 bases between them.

The sample holds many counts of this clonotype. CDR3 in amino acids: CASSPPTGDATEAFF. In DNA form, the CDR3 reads TGTGCCAGCTCACCCCCGACAGGGGATGCCACTGAAGCTTTCTTT. This chain uses TRBV18 with TRBJ1-1; 8 bases are shared with TRBD1. V dropped 3 bases and J dropped 4; count of bases not matched to a gene: 7. CDR3 length: 15 residues. CDR1 KGHSH and CDR2 LQKENI come from the germline V gene.

The genes are TRBV12-3 or TRBV12-4 and TRBJ1-2, with 9 nucleotides matching TRBD1. V shed 6 bases, J shed 3 bases, and the junction held 8 bases outside the gene matches. The CDR3 spans 15 residues. In DNA form, the CDR3 reads TGTGCCAGCAGAACGACAGGGGGGTCTTACTATGGCTACACCTTC. Protein: CASRTTGGSYYGYTF.

The chain employs TRBV10-3 and TRBJ2-1; D gene ambiguous. V was cut by 10 bases and J by 7 bases, with 11 bases left in between. Germline assignment: CDR1 ENHRY and CDR2 SYGVKD. The length of the CDR3 is 11 residues. CDR3 loop: CATGSVNEQFF. The DNA for the CDR3 is TGTGCCACGGGCTCGGTAAATGAGCAGTTCTTC.

The table lists this clonotype with many counts. V usage is TRBV4-3 and J usage is TRBJ1-2; weak D call: TRBD1 (5 bases). V dropped 0 bases and J dropped 0 bases, with 8 bases sitting between them. Germline V gene data show CDR1 as LGHNA and CDR2 as YSLEER. The CDR3 spans 15 residues. As DNA, the CDR3 is TGCGCCAGCAGCCAAGAAGCAGGGACTAACTATGGCTACACCTTC. It yields the protein CASSQEAGTNYGYTF.

This clonotype was recorded many times. The rearrangement joins TRBV6-1 to TRBJ1-2; D perhaps matches TRBD1 (5 bases). Germline assignment: CDR1 MNHNS and CDR2 SASEGT. V shed 8 bases and J shed 3 bases, with 10 bases lying between them. The CDR3 has 12 residues. The CDR3 nucleotides are TGTGCCAGCCTCAGGGTGGACTATGGCTACACCTTC. Residues: CASLRVDYGYTF.

V and J are TRBV7-8 and TRBJ2-2; no firm D call. This CDR3 comprises 17 residues. Germline V CDR1 and CDR2: SGHVS, FQNEAQ. V was shortened by 1 base and J by 5 bases, with 17 bases between the two germline ends. The DNA for the CDR3 is TGTGCCAGCAGCTTAGTGACGGTACCGCTCGGGACCGGGGAGCTGTTTTTT. Protein: CASSLVTVPLGTGELFF.

This clonotype has a count of ten or more. The chain is built from TRBV28 and TRBJ2-3, with 9 bases aligning to TRBD1. This CDR3 spans 15 amino acids. Germline-derived CDR1 and CDR2 are MDHEN and SYDVKM. Trimming removed 3 bases from V and 2 bases from J; junction bases left unmatched: 3. CDR3 protein: CASSLGQGYTDTQYF. In DNA form, the CDR3 reads TGTGCCAGCAGTTTGGGACAGGGTTACACAGATACGCAGTATTTT.

CDR3 DNA sequence: TGTGCCAGCACCCAACGAGGAGAAGCGGGAGATACGCAGTATTTT. Translation gives CASTQRGEAGDTQYF. V usage is TRBV6-5 and J usage is TRBJ2-3; perhaps TRBD2 as D (6 bases). Trimming shortened V by 7 bases and J by 5 bases, and 19 bases separated the two germline ends. The CDR3 spans 15 residues. Germline CDR1 MNHEY, CDR2 SVGAGI.

This clonotype has a count of ten or more. The gene calls are TRBV7-8 and TRBJ1-1; no clear D. In germline, CDR1 is SGHVS, CDR2 FQNEAQ. The CDR3 contains 15 residues. V dropped 0 bases and J dropped 2 bases, with 10 bases sitting between them. DNA of the CDR3: TGTGCCAGCAGCTTAGCTTCCGGGGTTAACACTGAAGCTTTCTTT. Encoded protein: CASSLASGVNTEAFF.

This clonotype was seen at least ten times. The CDR3 bases are TGCGCCAGCAGCGGTTCAACTCCTGGGGCCAACGTCCTGACTTTC. Its translation is CASSGSTPGANVLTF. This chain joins TRBV5-1 and TRBJ2-6; no clear D. Germline CDR1 SGHRS, CDR2 YFSETQ. The length of the CDR3 is 15 residues. The V and J ends lost 4 bases and 2 bases respectively, with 10 bases between them.